A selection of T cell receptor beta chains follows, all from one sample in a study of shared clonotypes between healthy human individuals. The protocol was immunoSEQ multiplex PCR, while the TCRdb copy is restricted to in-frame clones and leaves out a portion. This table holds a few million clones, approximately 94% found once. Sequencing was done on a sample of naive CD4+ T cells sorted from blood. The receptors were gathered from a man aged 18 to 29 in good health. CDR3s include the opening cysteine and the closing phenylalanine or tryptophan.

j_call: TRBJ2-5; v_call: TRBV7-8; cdr3_aa: CASSAQGRPRETQYF
j_call: TRBJ1-1; v_call: TRBV6-5; cdr3_aa: CASSSIQGVGTEAFF
j_call: TRBJ2-2; v_call: TRBV9; cdr3_aa: CASKGDLVTGELFF
j_call: TRBJ2-1; v_call: TRBV12-5; cdr3_aa: CASGLVQGLDRGSYNEQFF
j_call: TRBJ2-5; v_call: TRBV7-2; cdr3_aa: CASSLRGTSQETQYF
j_call: TRBJ2-1; v_call: TRBV30; cdr3_aa: CAWNLGEQFF
j_call: TRBJ2-4; v_call: TRBV5-4; cdr3_aa: CASSEGTGGGIAKNIQYF
j_call: TRBJ2-1; v_call: TRBV7-3; cdr3_aa: CASSLSPVPGNNEQFF
j_call: TRBJ2-1; v_call: TRBV2; cdr3_aa: CASRGGLAEGISYNEQFF
j_call: TRBJ2-2; v_call: TRBV15; cdr3_aa: CATSRLRPGQGATGELFF
j_call: TRBJ2-1; v_call: TRBV18; cdr3_aa: CASSPSLAEYNEQFF
j_call: TRBJ1-5; v_call: TRBV30; cdr3_aa: CAWSVRRVGGNQPQHF
j_call: TRBJ2-7; v_call: TRBV11-2; cdr3_aa: CASSDLAGVNEQYF
j_call: TRBJ2-5; v_call: TRBV30; cdr3_aa: CAWSVPGGGKTQYF
j_call: TRBJ2-7; v_call: TRBV11-2; cdr3_aa: CASSSRDWYSYEQYF
j_call: TRBJ2-3; v_call: TRBV30; cdr3_aa: CACGTGPPQYF